Sequencing of this T cell receptor gamma chain was carried out in a study of gamma delta lymphoproliferative disorders and STAT genes (dated by TCRdb to about 2018). Some background on the complete study: Of the 9 Tgammadelta LGLL patients who were sequenced, 4 had symptomatic disease and 5 followed an indolent course. Within a larger immunophenotypic and STAT-mutation study, TCR gamma and delta CDR3 repertoires were profiled by deep sequencing in Tgammadelta lymphoproliferative disease patients and healthy controls. The LymphoTrack Dx TCRG Assay was used to build gamma-chain libraries from a minimum of 50 ng of genomic DNA. The TCR-sequenced pilot group comprised roughly 10 Tgammadelta large granular lymphocyte leukemia patients and a couple of hepatosplenic T-cell lymphoma patients. Because no corresponding Invivoscribe delta assay was available, delta-chain libraries were prepared according to the standard operating procedure of the EuroClonality-NGS working group. To confirm results, a couple of gamma-chain samples and all delta-chain samples were sequenced twice.

Both library methods used multiplex PCR with primers targeting conserved V and J regions of the TCR genes. Purified and pooled amplicons were sequenced on an Illumina MiSeq platform. On the study's bioinformatics: V(D)J alignment, clonotype assembly and translation were performed with MiXCR, whereas functionality assessment and CDR3 repertoire analyses were performed with VDJtools. The IMGT definition of CDR3 was applied, and only productive sequences using functional genes were analyzed, with ORF genes and pseudogenes left out. A custom Python script was used to search all patients and controls for identical amino acid CDR3s of major clonotypes (frequency >=5%). Clonotype frequencies in patients versus controls were compared with a one-sided non-parametric Wilcoxon test. Identical DNA sequences were merged into single rows after TCRdb reprocessed the public reads with CATT. These V and J calls rely on TCRdb rather than the paper's analysis. Across this sample there are 1,200 or so gamma-chain clones, with under 10% seen only once. Around 87% of the sample rests with the top ten.

By its share of the sample, this clone is medium-sized (0.01 to 0.1%). This clone's antigen is unknown. TCRdb pairs this DNA with a much larger clone's protein that differs at residue 10, likely a read error; the protein shown was translated from the DNA. From a lookup of the germline V gene, CDR1 and CDR2 are EGSTGY and YDSYTSSV. Trimming accounts for 4 bases at V and 3 bases at J, while the number of junction bases matched to no gene is 15. CDR3 length: 16 amino acids, cysteine to phenylalanine. Solely the CDR3 DNA is kept, with 48 bases framed from the first base. Beyond this particular receptor, the publication reports: Leukemic cells were skewed toward terminal effectors, whereas control T cells likely spanned varied maturation stages, a difference potentially limiting comparisons between patients and controls. According to the authors, NGS specificity may be reduced at low frequencies, so whether leukemic clones are public or private needs confirmation. Major clones in indolent patients were dominated by Vgamma9-JgammaP and Vdelta2-Ddelta3-Jdelta1 rearrangements, whereas symptomatic patients lacked these rearrangements and used less common gene combinations. Almost every major gamma and delta clonotype found in patients was public, meaning shared with at least one healthy donor, with just a couple of gamma clonotypes being private to disease. When whole repertoires were clustered, gamma repertoires from patients grouped apart from those of healthy controls, but delta repertoires did not separate between the groups.

For both patients and controls, peripheral blood mononuclear cells were isolated, and the genomic DNA from these cells was used for TCR sequencing. A median age of roughly 60 years was recorded for the sequenced patients, of whom 5 were male and 6 were female. All patients came from a single hematology unit in Padova, Italy, and their diagnoses were reclassified as T-LGLL or HSTCL using the 2017 WHO criteria. Every patient sample was obtained either before therapy or while the patient was off therapy. This clonotype was sampled from a human donor with gamma-delta T-cell large granular lymphocyte leukemia. Sequencing used blood. The rearranged segments are TRGV4 and TRGJ1 or TRGJ2. CDR3 protein: CATWDGPSMGYYKKLF. In nucleotides, the sequence is TGTGCCACCTGGGACGGGCCTAGCATGGGTTATTATAAGAAACTCTTT.